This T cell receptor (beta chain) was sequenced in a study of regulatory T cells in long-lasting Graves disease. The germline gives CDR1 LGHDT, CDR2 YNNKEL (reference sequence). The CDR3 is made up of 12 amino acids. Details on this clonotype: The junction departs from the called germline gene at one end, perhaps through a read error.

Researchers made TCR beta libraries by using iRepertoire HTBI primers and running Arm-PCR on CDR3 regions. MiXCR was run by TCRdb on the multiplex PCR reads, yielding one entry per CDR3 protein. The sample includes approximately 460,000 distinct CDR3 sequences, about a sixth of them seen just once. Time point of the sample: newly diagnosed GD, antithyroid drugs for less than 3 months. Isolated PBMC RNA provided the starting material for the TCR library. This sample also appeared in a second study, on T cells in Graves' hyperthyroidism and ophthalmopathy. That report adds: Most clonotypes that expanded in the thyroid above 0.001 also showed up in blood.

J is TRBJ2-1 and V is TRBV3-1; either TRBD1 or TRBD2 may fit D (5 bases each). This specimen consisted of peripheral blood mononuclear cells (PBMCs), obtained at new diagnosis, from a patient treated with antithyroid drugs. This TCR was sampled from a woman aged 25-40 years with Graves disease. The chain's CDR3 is CASSQDWDLSLF. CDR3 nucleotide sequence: TGTGCCAGCAGCCAAGATTGGGACCTCTCGCTCTTC.